Listed here are 17 T cell receptor beta chains from one sample, sequenced in a study of T cells after yellow fever vaccination (dated by TCRdb to the late 2010s). The treatment or condition label of this sample denotes: live attenuated yellow fever vaccine strain. The library was produced with 5' RACE. Data came from an Illumina HiSeq 2500. The raw public reads went through TCRdb reprocessing: fastp at Q25, MiXCR clone calling, in-frame beta chains kept. Each entry merges the rows of one CDR3 protein and shows their most common DNA and genes. In all, the sample holds some 500,000 distinct CDR3 sequences, and approximately 13% of those were seen once. The ten most abundant clones make up over 12% of the sample. Sequenced material: PBMCs, taken on the day of the yellow fever booster vaccination. The receptors stem from a man under 40 who received the YFV17D yellow fever vaccine.

V gene TRBV15 combines with J gene TRBJ1-5; D unclear. Germline CDR1 is LNHNV and CDR2 is YYDKDF (reference sequence). The CDR3 runs 16 residues. Deletions cut 0 bases from V and 3 bases from J, with 12 bases between. The CDR3 nucleotides are TGTGCCACCAGCAGAGATCTCGGCAATCCCAATCAGCCCCAGCATTTT. It codes for CATSRDLGNPNQPQHF.

This clonotype appeared many times. The V and J genes are TRBV28 and TRBJ2-7; TRBD2 might be the D (7 bases). V shed 4 bases and J shed 0 bases, with 10 bases lying between them. The CDR3 runs 14 residues. CDR1 and CDR2 from the germline V gene are MDHEN and SYDVKM. The CDR3 DNA reads TGTGCCAGCAGTTCGGGGGGCAGCTCCTACGAGCAGTACTTC. It specifies CASSSGGSSYEQYF.

V gene TRBV9 combines with J gene TRBJ1-1; maybe TRBD1 (5 bases). Deletions cut 4 bases from V and 0 bases from J, with 13 bases between. The germline V gene encodes CDR1 SGDLS and CDR2 YYNGEE. The CDR3 is 15 residues long. CDR3 in DNA: TGTGCCAGCAGCCCTCGTGTGGGGCTGAACACTGAAGCTTTCTTT. It encodes CASSPRVGLNTEAFF.

In this sample, this clonotype turned up a few times. J is TRBJ1-2 and V is TRBV7-2; D ambiguous. The CDR3 runs 11 residues. Germline V lookup: CDR1 SGHTA, CDR2 FQGNSA. The germline V and J ends were trimmed by 4 bases and 8 bases, with 8 bases remaining between them. In DNA, the CDR3 is TGTGCCAGCAGCTCGTATTACGGCTACACCTTC. Protein: CASSSYYGYTF.

The chain combines TRBV7-6 with TRBJ2-3; maybe TRBD2 (5 bases). Trimming cost V 5 bases and J 8 bases, with 11 bases left between them. The CDR3 loop spans 12 amino acids. CDR1 is SGHVS, CDR2 FNYEAQ, per germline. Here the CDR3 DNA reads TGTGCCAGCAGCCCACTGCGGGTTACGCAGTATTTT. Its protein is CASSPLRVTQYF.

J is TRBJ2-7 and V is TRBV9, with D tentatively TRBD1 (7 bases). The CDR3 runs 13 residues. With 1 base removed from V and 5 bases from J, the gap between germline ends came to 10 bases. Germline lookup yields CDR1 SGDLS and CDR2 YYNGEE. The CDR3 loop reads CASSVQGGHEQYF. DNA for the CDR3: TGTGCCAGCAGCGTACAGGGGGGTCACGAGCAGTACTTC.

The V and J genes are TRBV10-3 and TRBJ2-3, with 8 nucleotides matching TRBD1. In germline, CDR1 is ENHRY, CDR2 SYGVKD. There are 14 residues in the CDR3. The trim removed 4 bases at V and 5 bases at J, leaving 5 bases unmatched. This CDR3 is CAISGQGRGDTQYF. The CDR3 DNA reads TGTGCCATCAGTGGACAGGGGAGAGGAGATACGCAGTATTTT.

Only a few counts were recorded for this clonotype. This chain joins TRBV5-1 and TRBJ2-2; D is undetermined. V lost 1 base to trimming and J lost 4 bases, with 11 bases between them. CDR3 length: 15 amino acids. Looked up from germline, CDR1 is SGHRS and CDR2 is YFSETQ. The CDR3 DNA sequence: TGCGCCAGCAGCTTGTCGGCGGAGATCACCGGGGAGCTGTTTTTT. Translation: CASSLSAEITGELFF.

The V and J genes are TRBV29-1 and TRBJ2-1; D remains unclear. In germline, CDR1 is SQVTM, CDR2 ANQGSEA. The V gene lost 7 bases and the J gene lost 5 bases, with 12 bases spanning the gap. This CDR3 spans 12 amino acids. CDR3 loop: CSARRADNEQFF. The CDR3 DNA is TGCAGCGCACGGCGCGCCGACAATGAGCAGTTCTTC.

The rearrangement links TRBV19 to TRBJ1-2; D not resolved. In germline, CDR1 is LNHDA, CDR2 SQIVND (reference sequence). This CDR3 comprises 13 residues. Trimming removed 4 bases at V and 6 bases at J, with 12 bases between. CDR3 residues: CASSTPLRHGYTF. In DNA form, the CDR3 reads TGTGCCAGTAGTACCCCCCTGAGGCATGGCTACACCTTC.

The table lists this clonotype with a few counts. In DNA, the CDR3 is TGCAGTGCTAGAGATGGCCGGGACAGGGAAGAGACCCAGTACTTC. Encoded protein: CSARDGRDREETQYF. This chain connects TRBV20-1 to TRBJ2-5; 9 bases map to TRBD1. V lost 0 bases and J lost 3; bases outside the gene matches: 5. The CDR3 is 15 amino acids. The germline CDR1 and CDR2 sequences are DFQATT and SNEGSKA (reference sequence).

V and J are TRBV7-6 and TRBJ1-4; no reliable D call. CDR1 and CDR2 from the germline V gene are SGHVS and FNYEAQ. The V end was cut by 2 bases, the J end by 2 bases, with 18 bases between. The CDR3 sequence is 18 residues long. CDR3 protein: CASSLISTGRSTNEKLFF. The CDR3 DNA reads as TGTGCCAGCAGCTTAATCTCGACGGGGAGGTCCACTAATGAAAAACTGTTTTTT.

The chain recombines TRBV6-1 with TRBJ1-6; D may be TRBD1 (5 bases). The CDR3 runs 15 residues. V lost 7 bases, J lost 2 bases, and 12 bases lay in between. Germline lookup yields CDR1 MNHNS and CDR2 SASEGT. The CDR3 DNA reads as TGTGCCAGCAAGGCCGGGGGTGCCTATAATTCACCCCTCCACTTT. It codes for CASKAGGAYNSPLHF.

The chain recombines TRBV19 with TRBJ1-2, with D unclear. This CDR3 has 13 amino acids. V was pared by 7 bases and J by 5 bases, with 14 bases between. Germline assignment: CDR1 LNHDA and CDR2 SQIVND (reference sequence). CDR3 in amino acids: CASTFGTEYGYTF. CDR3 DNA: TGTGCCAGTACCTTCGGTACGGAGTATGGCTACACCTTC.

This clonotype showed up many times. The chain recombines TRBV29-1 with TRBJ2-7; no clear D gene. The length of the CDR3 is 10 residues. With 4 bases removed from V and 2 bases from J, the gap between germline ends came to 3 bases. CDR1 is SQVTM and CDR2 is ANQGSEA in the germline V gene. The CDR3 reads CSVVAYEQYF. The CDR3 DNA sequence: TGCAGCGTTGTCGCCTACGAGCAGTACTTC.

This clonotype was found many times. This rearrangement joins TRBV20-1 to TRBJ2-5, with TRBD2 matching over 10 bases. Germline CDR1 and CDR2: DFQATT and SNEGSKA (reference sequence). The CDR3 has 16 amino acids. The ends lost 2 bases at V and 2 bases at J; junction bases unmatched: 8. CDR3 DNA sequence: TGCAGTGCTAGAACCACGCTAGCGGGAGAGCAAGAGACCCAGTACTTC. This sequence encodes CSARTTLAGEQETQYF.

The V gene is TRBV7-6, the J gene TRBJ1-1, with 7 nucleotides matching TRBD1. Trimming took 6 bases from V and 2 from J; bases not matched to a gene: 9. Germline V CDR1 and CDR2: SGHVS, FNYEAQ. This CDR3 is built from 15 residues. The CDR3, as DNA: TGTGCCAGCAGTCACGTGGCAGGGGGTAACACTGAAGCTTTCTTT. Its protein is CASSHVAGGNTEAFF.